This T cell receptor beta chain was retrieved from a study of T cell responses to AZD1222 COVID-19 vaccine. Germline loops: CDR1 SGHVS, CDR2 FNYEAQ. The CDR3 has 15 residues. V was clipped by 5 bases and J by 7 bases; unmatched bases: 8. Only in-frame clones appear in the TCRdb table, and some are missing; sequencing was by immunoSEQ multiplex PCR. The sample gives about 130,000 clones, 88% of which show up once; roughly a sixth is in the top ten. Here the sequenced sample was peripheral blood, taken on day 0 of MenACWY control vaccination. The chain is built from TRBV7-6 and TRBJ2-2; 9 bases fit TRBD1. The clonotype originates from an adult in good health. Here the CDR3 DNA reads TGTGCCAGCAGCGTAGGGACAGGGCGACACGGGGAGCTGTTTTTT. Its translation is CASSVGTGRHGELFF.